Below are 29 T cell receptor beta chains sequenced from a single sample in a study of blood T cell repertoires in COVID-19. The protocol was immunoSEQ multiplex PCR, while the TCRdb copy is restricted to in-frame clones and leaves out a portion. The repertoire holds around 700,000 clones, 85% to 90% seen once, with under 0.3% in the top ten. The specimen sequenced was peripheral blood. The receptors originated from a woman in her late teens or twenties with acute or convalescent COVID-19.

The CDR3 spells CASRTIGGRANTGELFF. CDR3 sequence (DNA): TGTGCCAGCAGGACTATCGGGGGGCGGGCGAACACCGGGGAGCTGTTTTTT. This sequence joins TRBV2 and TRBJ2-2; perhaps TRBD2 as D (7 bases). Germline V gives CDR1 SNHLY, CDR2 FYNNEI. The V gene lost 6 bases and the J gene lost 0 bases, with 17 bases spanning the gap. The CDR3 covers 17 residues. The full variable domain, rest sourced from reference TRBV2 and TRBJ2-2, is EPEVTQTPSHQVTQMGQEVILRCVPISNHLYFYWYRQILGQKVEFLVSFYNNEISEKSEIFDDQFSVERPDGSNFTLKIRSTKLEDSAMYFCASRTIGGRANTGELFFGEGSRLTVL.

The rearrangement joins TRBV18 to TRBJ1-1; 8 bases align to TRBD1. In germline, CDR1 is KGHSH, CDR2 LQKENI. The CDR3 sequence is 13 residues long. With V trimmed by 8 bases and J by 5 bases, 7 bases remained unmatched. The CDR3 sequence is CASTQGAGTEAFF. The CDR3 DNA reads TGTGCCAGCACCCAGGGGGCAGGGACTGAAGCTTTCTTT. Complete variable domain (other parts from reference TRBV18 and TRBJ1-1): NAGVMQNPRHLVRRRGQEARLRCSPMKGHSHVYWYRQLPEEGLKFMVYLQKENIIDESGMPKERFSAEFPKEGPSILRIQQVVRGDSAAYFCASTQGAGTEAFFGQGTRLTVV.

This chain uses TRBV7-2 with TRBJ1-1; no clear D gene. Germline V gene sequence: CDR1 SGHTA, CDR2 FQGNSA. This CDR3 has 14 amino acids. V was trimmed by 5 bases and J by 0 bases, leaving 10 bases between them. The CDR3 nucleotides are TGTGCCAGCAGCCTTCTACAGTTGAACACTGAAGCTTTCTTT. Amino acids: CASSLLQLNTEAFF. Together with reference TRBV7-2 and TRBJ1-1, the CDR3 gives the full variable domain: GAGVSQSPSNKVTEKGKDVELRCDPISGHTALYWYRQSLGQGLEFLIYFQGNSAPDKSGLPSDRFSAERTGGSVSTLTIQRTQQEDSAVYLCASSLLQLNTEAFFGQGTRLTVV.

For the CDR3, the DNA is TGTGCCAGCAGCGGGGGACAGGCGTTCTCTGGAAACACCATATATTTT. This encodes CASSGGQAFSGNTIYF. The chain employs TRBV5-6 and TRBJ1-3, with 8 positions matching TRBD1. The CDR3 runs to 16 residues. The ends lost 4 bases at V and 0 bases at J; junction bases unmatched: 6. The germline V gene has CDR1 SGHDT and CDR2 YYEEEE.

The V gene is TRBV28, the J gene TRBJ1-5; a weak D match, TRBD1 (5 bases). Germline-derived CDR1 and CDR2 are MDHEN and SYDVKM. The CDR3 is 15 amino acids. Trimming stripped 4 bases from V and 7 bases from J, with 17 bases between. The CDR3 loop reads CASSSREGIGQPQHF. CDR3 nucleotide sequence: TGTGCCAGCAGTTCTAGGGAGGGGATCGGACAGCCCCAGCATTTT.

The rearrangement joins TRBV15 to TRBJ2-7; D might be TRBD1 (5 bases). The CDR3 spans 14 residues. V lost 8 bases and J 9 bases, leaving 23 bases between the germline ends. Germline V lookup: CDR1 LNHNV, CDR2 YYDKDF (reference sequence). For the CDR3, the DNA is TGTGCCACCGGGGTCGGAGACAGCCAACCCTCGCAGTACTTC. This encodes CATGVGDSQPSQYF.

The chain links TRBV18 to TRBJ1-1; 8 nucleotides agree with TRBD1. CDR1 is KGHSH and CDR2 is LQKENI in the germline V gene. Losses at the gene ends were 3 bases for V and 0 bases for J; bases not matched to a gene: 6. The CDR3 is 16 amino acids. The CDR3 spells CASSPIPDRVNTEAFF. The CDR3 region has the DNA TGTGCCAGCTCACCTATCCCGGACAGGGTGAACACTGAAGCTTTCTTT.

This clone was counted once. The gene calls are TRBV7-9 and TRBJ1-1; TRBD1 agrees at 11 bases. V gave up 7 bases and J gave up 11 bases; unmatched junction bases: 12. CDR3 size: 14 residues. Germline CDR1 is SEHNR and CDR2 is FQNEAQ (reference sequence). For the CDR3, the DNA is TGTGCCAGCACCCAGCCTCGGGGACAGGGGGAGGCTTTCTTT. It yields the protein CASTQPRGQGEAFF.

This chain connects TRBV7-3 to TRBJ1-1; TRBD1 agrees at 7 bases. The V gene's germline CDR1 is SGHTA and CDR2 FQGTGA. V trimming: 5 bases; J trimming: 3 bases; junction bases outside the gene matches: 3. There are 13 residues in the CDR3. DNA of the CDR3: TGTGCCAGCAGCAAGACAGGGTACACTGAAGCTTTCTTT. This encodes CASSKTGYTEAFF.

The chain is built from TRBV7-2 and TRBJ2-1, with TRBD1 as a possible D gene (5 bases). CDR1 is SGHTA and CDR2 is FQGNSA in the germline V gene. This CDR3 is 15 amino acids long. Between the trimmed V and J ends, which lost 6 bases and 2 bases, there was a span of 14 bases. CDR3 amino acids: CASSRQWATYNEQFF. The CDR3 DNA reads as TGTGCCAGCAGTCGACAGTGGGCCACCTACAATGAGCAGTTCTTC.

V gene TRBV3-1 (or the pseudogene TRBV3-2) combines with J gene TRBJ1-4; 9 nucleotides line up with TRBD1. Germline-derived CDR1 and CDR2 are LGHDT and YNNKEL (reference sequence). The CDR3 loop spans 14 amino acids. The junction had 5 bases not matched to a gene; V was cut back by 4 bases and J by 8 bases. In nucleotides, the CDR3 is TGTGCCAGCAGCCGGGACAGGGTCCAAGAAAAACTGTTTTTT. Its protein product is CASSRDRVQEKLFF.

This clone was observed once. The chain is built from TRBV19 and TRBJ1-1, with 11 bases that match TRBD1. Germline V CDR1 and CDR2: LNHDA, SQIVND (reference sequence). The J segment lost 0 bases and the V segment lost 4 bases, leaving 7 bases of the junction unmatched. The CDR3 runs to 17 residues. The DNA of the CDR3 is TGTGCCAGTAGTAACCGGGACAGGGGGTTTATGAACACTGAAGCTTTCTTT. This gives the protein CASSNRDRGFMNTEAFF.

The chain recombines TRBV19 with TRBJ1-2; tentative D call: TRBD1 (6 bases). V lost 8 bases, J lost 8 bases, and 12 bases lay in between. CDR3 size: 11 residues. Per the germline V gene, CDR1 is LNHDA and CDR2 is SQIVND (reference sequence). CDR3 DNA: TGTGCCAGTCATCAGGGGTACGGCTACACCTTC. This translates into CASHQGYGYTF.

The chain combines TRBV2 with TRBJ2-2; 9 bases fit TRBD1. The CDR3 has 16 amino acids. V trimming: 6 bases; J trimming: 7 bases; junction bases outside the gene matches: 12. Per germline, CDR1 SNHLY and CDR2 FYNNEI. CDR3 DNA: TGTGCCAGCAGAAATTCACCGGGACAGGGTTTCGGGGAGCTGTTTTTT. As protein: CASRNSPGQGFGELFF.

Here the CDR3 reads CASSLGGGGMNTEAFF. The DNA of the CDR3 is TGCGCCAGCAGCTTGGGAGGGGGCGGAATGAACACTGAAGCTTTCTTT. J is TRBJ1-1 and V is TRBV5-1; 7 bases match TRBD1. V was pared by 0 bases and J by 0 bases, with 5 bases of the junction left unmatched. Germline V lookup: CDR1 SGHRS, CDR2 YFSETQ. The CDR3 spans 16 residues.

The V gene is TRBV7-2, the J gene TRBJ1-5, with D unclear. The V gene's germline CDR1 is SGHTA and CDR2 FQGNSA. V lost 5 bases and J 2 bases, leaving 22 bases between the germline ends. This CDR3 region has 18 residues. CDR3 amino acids: CASSPIPGVSLGNQPQHF. The CDR3, as DNA: TGTGCCAGCAGCCCCATCCCCGGGGTTAGCTTAGGCAATCAGCCCCAGCATTTT.

This chain joins TRBV28 and TRBJ1-2, with D unresolved. Germline CDR1 and CDR2: MDHEN and SYDVKM. CDR3 length: 13 residues. The V and J ends lost 3 bases and 4 bases respectively, with 9 bases between them. The CDR3 is CASSFRSLYGYTF. CDR3 bases: TGTGCCAGCAGTTTCAGGTCCCTCTATGGCTACACCTTC.

The V and J genes are TRBV5-4 and TRBJ2-1, with D unclear. CDR1 is SGHNT and CDR2 is YYREEE in the germline V gene (reference sequence). The ends were cut back, 0 bases at V and 6 bases at J, with 16 bases in the middle. The CDR3 length is 16 residues. CDR3 coding DNA: TGTGCCAGCAGCTTGGACCCAGGTAACCTACTCAATGAGCAGTTCTTC. This encodes CASSLDPGNLLNEQFF.

J is TRBJ1-2 and V is TRBV5-4; perhaps TRBD1 as D (6 bases). Trimming pared 4 bases from V and 4 bases from J, leaving 11 bases between. Germline-derived CDR1 and CDR2 are SGHNT and YYREEE (reference sequence). The CDR3 is 13 amino acids. In DNA form, the CDR3 reads TGTGCCAGCAGCCCAGACAGGTTCTATGGCTACACCTTC. It is translated as CASSPDRFYGYTF.

The table lists this clone with a count of one. The chain has TRBV30 and TRBJ1-6; 9 positions agree with TRBD1. The CDR3 loop spans 12 amino acids. The junction had 9 bases not matched to a gene; V was cut back by 7 bases and J by 14 bases. Germline lookup yields CDR1 GTSNPN and CDR2 SVGIG (reference sequence). The CDR3 region has the DNA TGTGCCTCTGACGGGACAGGGCTTACCCTCCACTTT. Translating it yields CASDGTGLTLHF.

This chain links TRBV6-5 with TRBJ2-1, with 9 bases fitting TRBD1. CDR3 size: 14 residues. Germline lookup yields CDR1 MNHEY and CDR2 SVGAGI. V dropped 0 bases and J dropped 9; count of bases not matched to a gene: 3. CDR3: CASSYSPTGGEQFF. In DNA form, the CDR3 reads TGTGCCAGCAGTTACTCACCGACAGGGGGTGAGCAGTTCTTC.

This sequence joins TRBV5-1 and TRBJ2-1; the match to TRBD1 covers 7 bases. The CDR3 extends over 15 amino acids. The V gene end was trimmed by 3 bases and the J gene end by 5 bases; junction bases not matched to a gene: 8. The V gene's germline CDR1 is SGHRS and CDR2 YFSETQ. The CDR3 bases are TGCGCCAGCAGCTCGGGCCAGGGGGACCACAATGAGCAGTTCTTC. Residues: CASSSGQGDHNEQFF.

This rearrangement joins TRBV7-2 to TRBJ2-7, with TRBD1 matching over 9 bases. V lost 3 bases to trimming and J lost 0 bases; unmatched junction nucleotides: 9. Germline CDR1 and CDR2: SGHTA and FQGNSA. There are 17 residues in the CDR3. The CDR3 region has the DNA TGTGCCAGCAGCTTGGTGCACTCGGGACAGGGCTCCTACGAGCAGTACTTC. Amino acids: CASSLVHSGQGSYEQYF.

This clone was seen once. The V gene is TRBV4-1, the J gene TRBJ1-2; D perhaps matches TRBD1 (6 bases). There are 14 residues in the CDR3. Trimming took off 3 bases at V and 7 bases at J, with 15 bases between the two ends. Germline CDR1 is MGHRA and CDR2 is YSYEKL. DNA for the CDR3: TGCGCCAGCAGCCAGCTACAGGGTTTGGGTGGCTACACCTTC. Its protein product is CASSQLQGLGGYTF.

A single count supports this clone. V is TRBV28 and J is TRBJ2-3, with 11 positions matching TRBD2. The CDR3 covers 16 residues. Germline V gene lookup returns CDR1 MDHEN and CDR2 SYDVKM. V shed 5 bases and J 3 bases; nucleotides not matched to a gene: 7. The CDR3 reads CASSPPGTSGTDTQYF. For the CDR3, the DNA is TGTGCCAGCAGTCCTCCGGGGACTAGCGGTACAGATACGCAGTATTTT.

V is TRBV12-5 and J is TRBJ2-1; the D gene is possibly TRBD2 (5 bases). The V end was cut by 0 bases, the J end by 9 bases, with 15 bases between. Germline V gives CDR1 LGHNT, CDR2 FRNRAP. The CDR3 spans 15 residues. The CDR3 protein is CASGLVLGAVGEQFF. The DNA of the CDR3 is TGTGCTAGTGGTTTGGTACTAGGAGCTGTGGGTGAGCAGTTCTTC.

The chain carries TRBV19 and TRBJ1-5, with unresolved D. The CDR3 contains 16 residues. V was pared by 3 bases and J by 5 bases, with 17 bases between. CDR1 and CDR2 (germline): LNHDA, SQIVND (reference sequence). The CDR3 sequence is CASSIGRGRVYQPQHF. In DNA form, the CDR3 reads TGTGCCAGTAGTATCGGGAGAGGTAGGGTGTATCAGCCCCAGCATTTT.

This clone turned up a few times. This sequence joins TRBV3-1 (or the pseudogene TRBV3-2) and TRBJ1-1, with TRBD1 matching over 8 bases. Germline CDR1 reads LGHDT; CDR2 reads YNNKEL (reference sequence). The CDR3 is made up of 13 amino acids. V dropped 0 bases and J dropped 8; count of bases not matched to a gene: 2. This CDR3 reads CASSQETGAEAFF. The CDR3 DNA follows: TGTGCCAGCAGCCAAGAGACAGGGGCCGAAGCTTTCTTT.

This chain links TRBV6-6 with TRBJ1-5, with TRBD1 matching over 8 bases. From germline, CDR1 is MNHNY and CDR2 SVGAGI (reference sequence). The V gene end was trimmed by 4 bases and the J gene end by 7 bases; junction bases not matched to a gene: 12. The length of the CDR3 is 16 residues. Here the CDR3 DNA reads TGTGCCAGCAGTTTCATCGTGACAGGGGAGGGACAGCCCCAGCATTTT. Its translation is CASSFIVTGEGQPQHF.